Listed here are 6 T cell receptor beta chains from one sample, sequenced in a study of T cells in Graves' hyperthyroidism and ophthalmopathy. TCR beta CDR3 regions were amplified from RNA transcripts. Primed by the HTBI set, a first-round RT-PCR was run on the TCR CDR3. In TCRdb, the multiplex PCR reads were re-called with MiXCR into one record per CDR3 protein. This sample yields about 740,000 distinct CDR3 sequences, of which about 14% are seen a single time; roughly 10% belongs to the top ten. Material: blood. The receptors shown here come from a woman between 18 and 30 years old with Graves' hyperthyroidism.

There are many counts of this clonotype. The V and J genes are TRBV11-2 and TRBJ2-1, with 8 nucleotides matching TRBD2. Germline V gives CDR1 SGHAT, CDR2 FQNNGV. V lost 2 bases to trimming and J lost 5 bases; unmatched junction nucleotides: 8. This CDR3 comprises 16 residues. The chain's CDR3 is CASSLILRGAHNEQFF. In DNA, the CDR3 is TGTGCCAGCAGCTTAATATTGCGGGGGGCCCACAATGAGCAGTTCTTC.

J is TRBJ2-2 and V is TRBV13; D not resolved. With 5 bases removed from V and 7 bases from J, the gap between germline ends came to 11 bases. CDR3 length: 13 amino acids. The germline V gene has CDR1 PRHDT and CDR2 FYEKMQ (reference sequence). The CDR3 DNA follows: TGTGCCAGCAGCCTTACTCGCGGCGGGGAGCTGTTTTTT. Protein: CASSLTRGGELFF.

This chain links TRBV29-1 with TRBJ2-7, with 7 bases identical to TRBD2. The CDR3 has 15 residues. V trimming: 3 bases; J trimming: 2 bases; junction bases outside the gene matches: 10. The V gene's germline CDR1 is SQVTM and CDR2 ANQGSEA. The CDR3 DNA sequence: TGCAGCGTTGAGGGGGGGAGGGAGGGCCCCTACGAGCAGTACTTC. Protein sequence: CSVEGGREGPYEQYF.

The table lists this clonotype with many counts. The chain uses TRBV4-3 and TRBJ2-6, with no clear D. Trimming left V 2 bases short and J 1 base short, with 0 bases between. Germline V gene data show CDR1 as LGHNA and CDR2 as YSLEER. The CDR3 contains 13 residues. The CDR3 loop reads CASSQSGANVLTF. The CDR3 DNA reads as TGCGCCAGCAGCCAATCTGGGGCCAACGTCCTGACTTTC.

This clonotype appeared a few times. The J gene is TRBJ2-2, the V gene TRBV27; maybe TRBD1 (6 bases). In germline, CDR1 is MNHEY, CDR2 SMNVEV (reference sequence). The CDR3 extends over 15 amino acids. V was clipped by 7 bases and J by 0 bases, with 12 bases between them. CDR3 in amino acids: CASMRAGANTGELFF. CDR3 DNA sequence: TGTGCCAGCATGAGGGCAGGGGCGAACACCGGGGAGCTGTTTTTT.

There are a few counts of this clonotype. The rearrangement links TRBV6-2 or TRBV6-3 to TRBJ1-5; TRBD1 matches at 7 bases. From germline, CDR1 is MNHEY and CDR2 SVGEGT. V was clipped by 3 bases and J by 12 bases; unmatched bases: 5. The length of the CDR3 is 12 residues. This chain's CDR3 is CASSYGQANQHF. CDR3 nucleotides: TGTGCCAGCAGTTATGGACAGGCCAACCAGCATTTT.